This T cell receptor beta chain is drawn from a study of blood T cell repertoires in COVID-19. Looking at the study overall: Specimens from acute and convalescent COVID-19 originated in the United States, Italy and Spain. T cells, B-cell-depleted T cells, or PBMCs supplied cDNA or gDNA.

In the original analysis: Amplifying reference gene primers gave estimates of nucleated cell counts. Assay: immunoSEQ multiplex PCR; the TCRdb copy retains only in-frame clones and omits some. D and trimming come from the DNA, and the V and J calls and clone size come from that table. Of around 270,000 clones listed, around nine tenths are singletons. V was cut by 0 bases and J by 2 bases, with 13 bases left in between. CDR1 and CDR2 (germline): SGHTA, FQGTGA. This CDR3 has 16 amino acids. Specimen: peripheral blood. The chain is built from TRBV7-3 and TRBJ2-5, with D perhaps TRBD1 (5 bases). The receptor's source is a man in his forties who had recovered from COVID-19. The CDR3 coding sequence is TGTGCCAGCAGCTTAACGACAGAAGGCTCGCAAGAGACCCAGTACTTC. This encodes CASSLTTEGSQETQYF.